This section outlines one T cell receptor (beta chain) sequence together with its context. The CDR3 covers 16 residues. CDR1 is LNHDA and CDR2 is SQIVND in the germline V gene (reference sequence). The J segment lost 9 bases and the V segment lost 8 bases, leaving 17 bases of the junction unmatched. The data originate from a study of T cells in Graves' hyperthyroidism and ophthalmopathy. What was amplified from RNA transcripts were TCR beta CDR3 regions. In the first-round RT-PCR of the TCR CDR3, the HTBI primer set was used. TCRdb redid the calling of the multiplex PCR reads with MiXCR, one entry per CDR3 protein. This sample carries approximately 630,000 distinct CDR3 sequences, around 15% of them seen once, and the ten largest clones take less than 4.5%.

The sample comprised blood. The chain links TRBV19 to TRBJ2-1, with 9 bases identical to TRBD1. The clonotype was recovered from a woman aged 25-40 years with Graves' hyperthyroidism. CDR3: CASSLTGGLRTIEQFF. The CDR3 DNA reads TGTGCCAGTTCCCTTACAGGGGGCCTTCGCACAATTGAGCAGTTCTTC.